The source of this TCR beta chain is a study of shared T cell receptors in the human thymus. Unmatched junction bases numbered 7, after V lost 5 bases and J lost 5 bases. The CDR3 contains 16 residues. Germline values: CDR1 MDHEN, CDR2 SYDVKM. Profiled with immunoSEQ multiplex PCR; TCRdb holds only in-frame clones, not every one. The sample contains approximately 580,000 clones, around 78% of which appear only once. The data also belong to a second study, concerning human thymus T cells. In that study: It was healthy Finnish infants having corrective surgery for congenital heart defects who were the donors. V and J gene usage appeared biased in thymic and blood repertoires.

The source of this sequence is a boy under three years old with a congenital heart defect. What was sequenced was thymocytes. V usage is TRBV28 and J usage is TRBJ2-5; 14 nucleotides agree with TRBD2. CDR3 loop: CASSTGTSGSEETQYF. CDR3 in DNA: TGTGCCAGCAGTACCGGGACTAGCGGGAGTGAGGAGACCCAGTACTTC.